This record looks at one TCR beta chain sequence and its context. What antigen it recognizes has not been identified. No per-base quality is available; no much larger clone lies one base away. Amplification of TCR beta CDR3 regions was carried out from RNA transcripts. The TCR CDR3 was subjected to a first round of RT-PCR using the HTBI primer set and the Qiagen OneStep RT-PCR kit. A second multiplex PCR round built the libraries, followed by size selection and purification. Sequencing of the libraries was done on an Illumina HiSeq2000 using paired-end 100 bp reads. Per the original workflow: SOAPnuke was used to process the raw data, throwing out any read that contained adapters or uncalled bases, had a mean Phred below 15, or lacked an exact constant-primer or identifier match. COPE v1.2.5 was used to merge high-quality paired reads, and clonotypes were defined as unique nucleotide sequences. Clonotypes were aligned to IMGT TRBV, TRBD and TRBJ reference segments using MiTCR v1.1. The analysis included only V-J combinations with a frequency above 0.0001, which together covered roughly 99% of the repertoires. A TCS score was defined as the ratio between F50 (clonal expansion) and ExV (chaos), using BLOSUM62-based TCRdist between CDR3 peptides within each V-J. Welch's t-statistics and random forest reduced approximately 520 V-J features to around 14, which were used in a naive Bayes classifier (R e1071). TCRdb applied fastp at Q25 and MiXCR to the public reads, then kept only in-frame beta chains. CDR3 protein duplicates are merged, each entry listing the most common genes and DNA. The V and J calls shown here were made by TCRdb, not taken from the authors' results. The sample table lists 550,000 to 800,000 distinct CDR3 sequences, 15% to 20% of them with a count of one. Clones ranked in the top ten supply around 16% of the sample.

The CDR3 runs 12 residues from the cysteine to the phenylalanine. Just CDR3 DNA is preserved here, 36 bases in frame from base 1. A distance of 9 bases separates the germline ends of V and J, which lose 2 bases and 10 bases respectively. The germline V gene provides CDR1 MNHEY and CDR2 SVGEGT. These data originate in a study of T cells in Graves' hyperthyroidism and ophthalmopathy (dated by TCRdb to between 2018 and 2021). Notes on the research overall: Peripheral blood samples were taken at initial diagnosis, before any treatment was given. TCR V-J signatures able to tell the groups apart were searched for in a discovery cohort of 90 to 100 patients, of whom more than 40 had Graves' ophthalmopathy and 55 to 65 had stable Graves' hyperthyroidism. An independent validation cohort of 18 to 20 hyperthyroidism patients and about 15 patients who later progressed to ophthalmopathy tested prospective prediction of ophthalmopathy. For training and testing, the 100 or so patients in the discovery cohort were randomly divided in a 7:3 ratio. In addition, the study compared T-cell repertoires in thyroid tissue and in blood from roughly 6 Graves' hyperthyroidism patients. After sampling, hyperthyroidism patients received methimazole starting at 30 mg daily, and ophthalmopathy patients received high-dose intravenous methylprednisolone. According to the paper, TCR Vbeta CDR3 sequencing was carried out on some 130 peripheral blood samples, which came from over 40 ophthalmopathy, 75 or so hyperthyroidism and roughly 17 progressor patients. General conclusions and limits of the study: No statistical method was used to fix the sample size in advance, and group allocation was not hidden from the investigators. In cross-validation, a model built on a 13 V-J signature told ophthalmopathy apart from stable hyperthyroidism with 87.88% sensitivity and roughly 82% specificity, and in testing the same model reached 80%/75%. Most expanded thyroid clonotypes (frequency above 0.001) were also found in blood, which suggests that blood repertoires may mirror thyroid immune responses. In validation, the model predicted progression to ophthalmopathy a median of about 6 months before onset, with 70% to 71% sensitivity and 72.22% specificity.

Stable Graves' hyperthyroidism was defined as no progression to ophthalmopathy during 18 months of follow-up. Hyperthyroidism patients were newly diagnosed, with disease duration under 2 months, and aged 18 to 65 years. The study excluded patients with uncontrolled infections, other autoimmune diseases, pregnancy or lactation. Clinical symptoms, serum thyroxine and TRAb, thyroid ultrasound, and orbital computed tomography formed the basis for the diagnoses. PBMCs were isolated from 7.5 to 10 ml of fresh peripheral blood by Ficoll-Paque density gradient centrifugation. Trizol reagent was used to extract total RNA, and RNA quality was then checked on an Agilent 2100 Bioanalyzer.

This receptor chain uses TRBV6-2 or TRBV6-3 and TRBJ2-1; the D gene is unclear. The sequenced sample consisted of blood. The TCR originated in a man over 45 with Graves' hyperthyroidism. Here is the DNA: TGTGCCAGCAGTTACGCTGCCCGGGAGCAGTTCTTC. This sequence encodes CASSYAAREQFF.